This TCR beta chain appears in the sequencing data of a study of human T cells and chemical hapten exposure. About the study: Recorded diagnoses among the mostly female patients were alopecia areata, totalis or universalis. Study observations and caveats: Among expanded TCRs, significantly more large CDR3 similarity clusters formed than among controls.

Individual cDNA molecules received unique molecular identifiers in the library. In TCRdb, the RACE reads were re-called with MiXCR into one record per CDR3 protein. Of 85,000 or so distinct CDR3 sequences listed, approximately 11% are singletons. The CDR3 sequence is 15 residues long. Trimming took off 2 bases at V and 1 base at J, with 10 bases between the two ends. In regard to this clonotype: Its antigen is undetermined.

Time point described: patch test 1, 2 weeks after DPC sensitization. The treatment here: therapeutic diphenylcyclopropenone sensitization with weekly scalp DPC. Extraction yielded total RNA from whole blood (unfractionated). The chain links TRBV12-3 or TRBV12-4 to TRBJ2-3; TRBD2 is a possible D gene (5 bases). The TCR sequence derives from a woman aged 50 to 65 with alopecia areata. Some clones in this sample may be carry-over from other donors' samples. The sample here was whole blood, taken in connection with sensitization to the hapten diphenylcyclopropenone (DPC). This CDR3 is CASSLLLVGTDTQYF. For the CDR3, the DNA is TGTGCCAGCAGTTTATTACTAGTTGGCACAGATACGCAGTATTTT.